This TCR beta chain comes out of a study of blood T cell repertoires in COVID-19 (dated by TCRdb to about 2020). Regarding the complete study: Samples from collaborators originated in the United States, Italy and Spain and spanned both the acute and convalescent phases of COVID-19. The material from the prospective study consisted of cDNA or gDNA derived from T cells, B-cell-depleted T cells, or PBMCs. Deeply sampled blood TCRbeta repertoires from subjects exposed to, actively infected with, or recovered from COVID-19 were included in the dataset. The repertoires were released in a freely available public database intended as a resource for research on the immune response to SARS-CoV-2. Samples were obtained from the ongoing ImmuneRACE study (first 160 participants) and from some 1,200 subjects provided by 6 global collaborators. Sample metadata almost always included a de-identified subject ID, COVID-19 status, age in years and sex. Where available, HLA class I and class II types were obtained from metadata supplied by the sample provider rather than from assay-based typing.

The research as a whole found: How much clinical and demographic metadata was included differed by source and by participant, and the metadata was provided uncurated.

V trim: 5 bases; J trim: 4 bases; unmatched bases: 16. CDR1 and CDR2 are drawn from the germline V gene: MDHEN, SYDVKM. The CDR3 contains 17 residues, cysteine and phenylalanine counted. Of all the DNA, just the CDR3 is kept, 51 bases in frame from base 1. TCRbeta CDR3 regions were amplified from genomic DNA by means of the immunoSEQ Assay, a bias-controlled multiplex PCR. As for how the authors treated the data: The number of nucleated cells in each sample was estimated by amplification of reference gene primers within the assay. To quantify the absolute abundance of each unique TCRbeta CDR3 rearrangement, sequence reads were collapsed and filtered. Productive Simpson clonality was computed per sample as the square root of Simpson's diversity index over productive rearrangements. The clones in this table, taken by TCRdb from immuneACCESS, are in-frame only. Not every clone is retained; where verified, under half of the shortfall comes from an unresolved V gene, and the cause of the rest is unknown. V, J and clone size derive from that table, while D and trimming were established from the DNA sequence. In this sample the table shows under 200,000 clones, roughly 90% of which occur a single time. The biggest ten clones account for 0.53% of the sample.

Worth noting for this clone: Its antigen is still unknown. No base quality values were provided; no much bigger clone lies one nucleotide off.

The collaborating institutions used their own protocols to collect whole blood in K2EDTA tubes. For TCRbeta analysis, collaborators shipped samples as frozen whole blood, isolated PBMCs, or DNA extracted from either of those sample types. The chain was built from TRBV28 and TRBJ1-2; 7 of the junction bases match TRBD1. This TCR came from a man aged 50-59 years with acute or convalescent COVID-19. What was sequenced was peripheral blood. The CDR3 is CASSLQRQGRLGYGYTF. Here is the DNA: TGTGCCAGCAGTCTCCAACGACAGGGTCGTCTAGGCTATGGCTACACCTTC.